These 25 T cell receptor beta chains were sequenced from one sample in a study of blood T cell repertoires in COVID-19 (dated by TCRdb to 2020 to 2022). Library generation was performed with the immunoSEQ multiplex PCR assay. TCRdb's version of the immuneACCESS table is confined to in-frame rearrangements and falls short of the full clone set. An unresolved V gene accounts for under half of the shortfall where checked; the remainder is of unknown origin. Present in this sample are under 250,000 clones, about four fifths of which were seen just once. The ten largest clones add up to roughly 4.8% of the sample. The sequenced sample was PBMCs or T cells enriched from blood (not recorded which). All receptors come from a woman aged 45-59 years who had been exposed to COVID-19.

This chain links TRBV3-1 (or the pseudogene TRBV3-2) with TRBJ2-1; 15 nucleotides align to TRBD2. The V segment lost 2 bases and the J segment 6 bases; nucleotides outside the gene matches: 8. Per the germline V gene, CDR1 is LGHDT and CDR2 is YNNKEL (reference sequence). The CDR3 covers 18 residues. In DNA, the CDR3 is TGTGCCAGCAGCCAAACGGCCGGGACTAGCGGGGGGCTCAATGAGCAGTTCTTC. Translating it yields CASSQTAGTSGGLNEQFF.

CDR3 region: CASSQEFEGADYGYTF. Here the CDR3 DNA reads TGCGCCAGCAGCCAAGAATTTGAGGGGGCGGACTATGGCTACACCTTC. The V call is TRBV4-3, the J call TRBJ1-2; 7 nucleotides line up with TRBD1. This CDR3 spans 16 amino acids. Germline V gives CDR1 LGHNA, CDR2 YSLEER. With V trimmed by 0 bases and J by 3 bases, 7 bases remained unmatched.

CDR3 nucleotide sequence: TGTGCCAGCAGCCATTCCGCAGGGTACGAGCAGTACTTC. Protein sequence: CASSHSAGYEQYF. V is TRBV3-1 (or the pseudogene TRBV3-2) and J is TRBJ2-7; D is perhaps TRBD1 (5 bases). Looked up from germline, CDR1 is LGHDT and CDR2 is YNNKEL (reference sequence). This CDR3 spans 13 amino acids. Trimming pared 3 bases from V and 4 bases from J, leaving 10 bases between.

This clone has at least ten counts. This chain links TRBV10-3 with TRBJ2-7; maybe TRBD2 (7 bases). Germline-derived CDR1 and CDR2 are ENHRY and SYGVKD. Trimming shortened V by 3 bases and J by 0 bases, and 15 bases separated the two germline ends. The CDR3 totals 16 residues. CDR3 sequence: CAISDATGGPSYEQYF. Here the CDR3 DNA reads TGTGCCATCAGTGACGCGACGGGGGGCCCCTCCTACGAGCAGTACTTC.

The CDR3 protein is CASRWQGVAGELFF. The CDR3 coding sequence is TGTGCCAGCAGATGGCAGGGGGTCGCCGGGGAGCTGTTTTTT. The V call is TRBV6-5, the J call TRBJ2-2, with 7 bases identical to TRBD1. The CDR3 extends over 14 amino acids. Germline trimming cut 6 bases from V and 6 bases from J; bases unmatched to any gene: 7. Per the germline V gene, CDR1 is MNHEY and CDR2 is SVGAGI.

This clone was recorded only once. This rearrangement joins TRBV10-1 to TRBJ1-1; 7 nucleotides line up with TRBD1. The length of the CDR3 is 14 residues. Germline CDR1 and CDR2: WNHNN and SYGVQD (reference sequence). With 2 bases clipped from V and 4 bases from J, the junction kept 4 bases outside the gene matches. The CDR3 DNA reads TGCGCCAGCAGTGAGGGGGGACAGTTCACTGAAGCTTTCTTT. Its protein is CASSEGGQFTEAFF.

This clone was seen just once. This chain connects TRBV19 to TRBJ1-4; no definite D call. There are 18 residues in the CDR3. The germline CDR1 and CDR2 sequences are LNHDA and SQIVND (reference sequence). V lost 1 base, J lost 0 bases, and 15 bases lay in between. The CDR3 DNA reads as TGTGCCAGTAGTATAGGAGGAGGATTCGGTGCAACTAATGAAAAACTGTTTTTT. Amino acids: CASSIGGGFGATNEKLFF.

This clone was seen only a few times. Other DNA sequences from this sample encode an identical CDR3 as well. This chain uses TRBV4-3 with TRBJ1-3, with a tentative D call TRBD1 (6 bases). Trimming shortened V by 1 base and J by 4 bases, and 8 bases separated the two germline ends. Germline V gives CDR1 LGHNA, CDR2 YSLEER. The CDR3 totals 14 residues. The CDR3, as DNA: TGCGCCAGCAGCCAAGGGGGGCTAGGAAACACCATATATTTT. It encodes CASSQGGLGNTIYF.

This clone has more than one count but fewer than ten. The gene calls are TRBV7-2 and TRBJ1-4; D is ambiguous. V lost 1 base and J lost 8, with 14 bases in between. CDR3 length equals 15 residues. The germline CDR1 and CDR2 sequences are SGHTA and FQGNSA. CDR3 residues: CASSLGLGREEKLFF. The CDR3 nucleotides are TGTGCCAGCAGCTTAGGCTTGGGGAGAGAAGAAAAACTGTTTTTT.

The chain combines TRBV7-2 with TRBJ1-5; TRBD1 matches at 7 bases. CDR1 is SGHTA and CDR2 is FQGNSA in the germline V gene. J lost 1 base, V lost 0 bases, and 3 bases had no gene match. The CDR3 contains 16 residues. The CDR3 bases are TGTGCCAGCAGCTTAGCCGGGACAGCGAGCAATCAGCCCCAGCATTTT. This codes for CASSLAGTASNQPQHF.

The gene calls are TRBV5-1 and TRBJ1-3; D is possibly TRBD1 (5 bases). V was shortened by 2 bases and J by 2 bases, with 11 bases between the two germline ends. CDR1 and CDR2 (germline): SGHRS, YFSETQ. CDR3 size: 15 residues. The CDR3 reads CASSFIGATGNTIYF. CDR3 nucleotide sequence: TGCGCCAGCAGCTTTATTGGGGCGACTGGAAACACCATATATTTT. The whole variable domain, remainder taken from reference TRBV5-1 and TRBJ1-3, is KAGVTQTPRYLIKTRGQQVTLSCSPISGHRSVSWYQQTPGQGLQFLFEYFSETQRNKGNFPGRFSGRQFSNSRSEMNVSTLELGDSALYLCASSFIGATGNTIYFGEGSWLTVV.

The chain couples TRBV5-1 to TRBJ2-7, with a tentative D call TRBD1 (5 bases). Deletions cut 4 bases from V and 5 bases from J, with 13 bases between. Germline CDR1 and CDR2: SGHRS and YFSETQ. CDR3 length equals 13 residues. Here the CDR3 DNA reads TGCGCCAGCAGCGTACCAGGGAAGGACGAGCAGTACTTC. Its translation is CASSVPGKDEQYF.

This clone was detected only once. The chain employs TRBV5-1 and TRBJ1-2; 10 bases are a match to TRBD1. J was trimmed by 3 bases and V by 4 bases; bases with no gene match: 3. CDR3 length equals 14 residues. CDR1 and CDR2 from the germline V gene are SGHRS and YFSETQ. CDR3 protein: CASSRTGGDYGYTF. The CDR3 DNA follows: TGCGCCAGCAGCCGGACAGGGGGAGACTATGGCTACACCTTC.

This clone was detected only a few times. V is TRBV19 and J is TRBJ1-1, with TRBD1 as a possible D gene (6 bases). Per the germline V gene, CDR1 is LNHDA and CDR2 is SQIVND (reference sequence). This CDR3 region has 13 residues. The V and J ends lost 8 bases and 7 bases respectively, with 17 bases between them. For the CDR3, the DNA is TGTGCCAGTGGCCCCACAGGGACCTATGAAGCTTTCTTT. Translated, it gives CASGPTGTYEAFF.

The chain has TRBV29-1 and TRBJ2-5; TRBD1 matches at 10 bases. The CDR3 loop spans 14 amino acids. With 5 bases clipped from V and 5 bases from J, the junction kept 8 bases outside the gene matches. Germline loops: CDR1 SQVTM, CDR2 ANQGSEA. CDR3 DNA: TGCAGCGTTTGGGGAGACAGGGGGCGGGAGACCCAGTACTTC. Its protein is CSVWGDRGRETQYF.

The rearrangement uses TRBV28 and TRBJ2-3, with TRBD2 as a possible D gene (5 bases). The CDR3 is made up of 17 amino acids. Trimming stripped 5 bases from V and 0 bases from J, with 18 bases between. Germline lookup yields CDR1 MDHEN and CDR2 SYDVKM. In nucleotides, the CDR3 is TGTGCCAGCAGTACCCCGGGGTCTTACGCTAGCACAGATACGCAGTATTTT. This translates into CASSTPGSYASTDTQYF.

The J gene is TRBJ1-1, the V gene TRBV5-1; the D gene is possibly TRBD1 (6 bases). From germline, CDR1 is SGHRS and CDR2 YFSETQ. Trimming stripped 0 bases from V and 7 bases from J, with 16 bases between. This CDR3 is 15 amino acids long. The CDR3 sequence is CASSLELAGVSEAFF. The CDR3 region has the DNA TGCGCCAGCAGCTTGGAGTTGGCAGGGGTCAGTGAAGCTTTCTTT.

This clone was recorded a few times. The genes are TRBV11-1 and TRBJ2-2, with TRBD2 matching over 11 bases. CDR3 length: 16 residues. Germline lookup yields CDR1 SGHAT and CDR2 FQDESV (reference sequence). Trimming took 5 bases from V and 2 from J; bases not matched to a gene: 4. The CDR3 DNA reads as TGTGCCAGCAGCCCACTAGCGGGAGCCAACACCGGGGAGCTGTTTTTT. This sequence encodes CASSPLAGANTGELFF.

The rearrangement links TRBV29-1 to TRBJ1-1; TRBD1 might be the D (6 bases). The length of the CDR3 is 16 residues. Germline assignment: CDR1 SQVTM and CDR2 ANQGSEA. V shed 3 bases and J shed 1 base, with 18 bases lying between them. CDR3 coding DNA: TGCAGCGTTGATGGATGGGGGCAGGCACAGAACACTGAAGCTTTCTTT. It specifies CSVDGWGQAQNTEAFF.

This chain connects TRBV28 to TRBJ1-2; no reliable D call. Trimming stripped 2 bases from V and 6 bases from J, with 7 bases between. The CDR3 totals 12 residues. The V gene's germline CDR1 is MDHEN and CDR2 SYDVKM. The CDR3 loop reads CASSLLGNGYTF. Written as DNA, the CDR3 is TGTGCCAGCAGTTTACTAGGAAATGGCTACACCTTC.

A remark on this clone: The same CDR3 also results from other DNA sequences found in this sample. The V gene is TRBV5-1, the J gene TRBJ2-2, with D possibly matching TRBD2 (6 bases). The V end lost 4 bases, the J end lost 0 bases, and 13 bases lay between the germline ends. This CDR3 has 16 residues. The germline V gene encodes CDR1 SGHRS and CDR2 YFSETQ. The CDR3 protein is CASSPPGLSNTGELFF. The DNA of the CDR3 is TGCGCCAGCAGCCCTCCGGGACTGTCGAACACCGGGGAGCTGTTTTTT.

This chain uses TRBV3-1 (or the pseudogene TRBV3-2) with TRBJ2-7, with a possible D match to TRBD2 (5 bases). This CDR3 is 14 amino acids long. V was cut by 2 bases and J by 3 bases, with 11 bases left in between. Germline V CDR1 and CDR2: LGHDT, YNNKEL (reference sequence). CDR3 region: CASSQYTSSYEQYF. The CDR3, as DNA: TGTGCCAGCAGCCAATATACTAGTAGCTACGAGCAGTACTTC.

The chain is built from TRBV5-5 and TRBJ2-7, with TRBD1 matching over 7 bases. The CDR3 covers 14 residues. Trimming removed 4 bases from V and 3 bases from J; junction bases left unmatched: 7. Germline lookup yields CDR1 SGHKS and CDR2 YYEKEE (reference sequence). CDR3 in amino acids: CASSPGQDGYEQYF. CDR3 sequence (DNA): TGTGCCAGCAGCCCTGGACAGGATGGCTACGAGCAGTACTTC.

V gene TRBV6-5 combines with J gene TRBJ1-2; 11 nucleotides line up with TRBD1. The CDR3 is 12 residues long. Germline V lookup: CDR1 MNHEY, CDR2 SVGAGI. J was trimmed by 5 bases and V by 11 bases; bases with no gene match: 4. The CDR3 DNA reads as TGTGCCGGGGGACAGGGGGGATATGGCTACACCTTC. Translating gives CAGGQGGYGYTF.

This sequence joins TRBV6-2 or TRBV6-3 and TRBJ1-4; 7 bases are a match to TRBD1. The CDR3 loop spans 15 amino acids. The germline gives CDR1 MNHEY, CDR2 SVGEGT. V was clipped by 5 bases and J by 8 bases; unmatched bases: 11. The CDR3, as DNA: TGTGCCAGCAGTCGGTCGACAGGGTTTAGCGAAAAACTGTTTTTT. Translated: CASSRSTGFSEKLFF.